The 24 T cell receptor beta chains reported below all come from one sample, sequenced in a study of blood T cell repertoires in COVID-19. Generated by immunoSEQ multiplex PCR, the TCRdb table keeps only in-frame clones and is missing some. The table lists just over 90,000 clones, just under 80% of them singletons. The sequenced sample was peripheral blood. The receptor set was obtained from a human donor in a cohort sampled during active COVID-19.

This chain uses TRBV7-9 with TRBJ1-4, with D tentatively TRBD1 (5 bases). V was trimmed by 4 bases and J by 4 bases, leaving 13 bases between them. The germline gives CDR1 SEHNR, CDR2 FQNEAQ (reference sequence). The CDR3 runs 15 residues. The CDR3 coding sequence is TGTGCCAGCAGCTACCGACAGAGCCATAATGAAAAACTGTTTTTT. This sequence encodes CASSYRQSHNEKLFF.

The rearrangement joins TRBV24-1 to TRBJ1-5; the D gene is possibly TRBD1 (6 bases). Germline lookup yields CDR1 KGHDR and CDR2 SFDVKD. The CDR3 contains 12 residues. The germline V and J ends were trimmed by 5 bases and 8 bases, with 9 bases remaining between them. CDR3 sequence: CATSGGQKPQHF. The CDR3 coding sequence is TGTGCCACCAGTGGCGGACAGAAGCCCCAGCATTTT.

The chain is built from TRBV7-3 and TRBJ2-1; TRBD1 agrees at 10 bases. In germline, CDR1 is SGHTA, CDR2 FQGTGA. Unmatched junction bases numbered 2, after V lost 2 bases and J lost 7 bases. The CDR3 consists of 14 residues. CDR3 residues: CASSLDRGQNEQFF. CDR3 DNA sequence: TGTGCCAGCAGCTTAGACAGGGGGCAGAATGAGCAGTTCTTC.

V is TRBV19 and J is TRBJ1-6; 10 bases are a match to TRBD1. This CDR3 contains 17 residues. Germline V gene data show CDR1 as LNHDA and CDR2 as SQIVND (reference sequence). V trimming: 6 bases; J trimming: 1 base; junction bases outside the gene matches: 6. The CDR3 here is CASRPGQGTSYNSPLHF. DNA of the CDR3: TGTGCCAGTAGGCCGGGACAGGGGACTTCCTATAATTCACCCCTCCACTTT.

The V gene is TRBV30, the J gene TRBJ1-2; 10 positions match TRBD1. The V gene end was trimmed by 0 bases and the J gene end by 0 bases; junction bases not matched to a gene: 10. This CDR3 has 18 amino acids. Germline V gene lookup returns CDR1 GTSNPN and CDR2 SVGIG (reference sequence). CDR3: CAWSVVGDRGLSNYGYTF. In DNA form, the CDR3 reads TGTGCCTGGAGTGTAGTAGGGGACAGGGGACTTTCTAACTATGGCTACACCTTC. Full variable domain (remainder filled in from reference TRBV30 and TRBJ1-2): SQTIHQWPATLVQPVGSPLSLECTVEGTSNPNLYWYRQAAGRGLQLLFYSVGIGQISSEVPQNLSASRPQDRQFILSSKKLLLSDSGFYLCAWSVVGDRGLSNYGYTFGSGTRLTVV.

There are a few counts of this clone. This chain joins TRBV7-9 and TRBJ2-1; 10 nucleotides match TRBD2. Germline V gene sequence: CDR1 SEHNR, CDR2 FQNEAQ (reference sequence). The CDR3 is made up of 14 amino acids. V trimming: 5 bases; J trimming: 7 bases; junction bases outside the gene matches: 5. DNA for the CDR3: TGTGCCAGCAGCCCAGTAGCGGGAGGTAATGAGCAGTTCTTC. Its protein product is CASSPVAGGNEQFF.

The V call is TRBV27, the J call TRBJ1-6, with D maybe TRBD1 (5 bases). V shed 5 bases and J shed 10 bases, with 15 bases lying between them. The CDR3 is 14 amino acids. Germline assignment: CDR1 MNHEY and CDR2 SMNVEV (reference sequence). The CDR3 DNA follows: TGTGCCAGCAGTCAATGGACCCGGGGGTCACCCCTCCACTTT. This codes for CASSQWTRGSPLHF.

The chain uses TRBV3-1 (or the pseudogene TRBV3-2) and TRBJ1-2; D unclear. The germline gives CDR1 LGHDT, CDR2 YNNKEL (reference sequence). Trimming shortened V by 0 bases and J by 8 bases, and 13 bases separated the two germline ends. This CDR3 has 14 amino acids. The CDR3 spells CASSQESWAQGYTF. CDR3 nucleotide sequence: TGTGCCAGCAGCCAAGAATCTTGGGCGCAGGGCTACACCTTC.

In regard to this clone: Just one base apart from a much larger clone, this may be a read error. DNA of the CDR3: TGTGCCAGCAGCTTGTTCGGGACTAAACTCGATACGCAGTATTTT. Residues: CASSLFGTKLDTQYF. This chain links TRBV7-2 with TRBJ2-3; TRBD2 agrees at 7 bases. CDR3 size: 15 residues. Trimming at V came to 3 bases and at J to 6 bases, leaving 9 bases not matched to a gene. In germline, CDR1 is SGHTA, CDR2 FQGNSA.

The chain links TRBV25-1 to TRBJ2-7; D perhaps matches TRBD1 (5 bases). The CDR3 has 12 amino acids. V lost 6 bases, J lost 3 bases, and 9 bases lay in between. Germline-derived CDR1 and CDR2 are MGHDK and SYGVNS. The CDR3 nucleotides are TGTGCCAGCAGAGGGGCAGGCTACGAGCAGTACTTC. Translation: CASRGAGYEQYF.

This clone has only a few counts. This rearrangement joins TRBV6-2 or TRBV6-3 to TRBJ1-2; perhaps TRBD1 as D (5 bases). The CDR3 is 13 amino acids. Germline V gene sequence: CDR1 MNHEY, CDR2 SVGEGT. V was clipped by 2 bases and J by 9 bases, with 13 bases between them. The CDR3, as DNA: TGTGCCAGCAGTTACAGGGGTTATGGTAGCTACACCTTC. Translation: CASSYRGYGSYTF.

This clone was detected only a few times. The rearrangement links TRBV30 to TRBJ2-5; D unresolved. In germline, CDR1 is GTSNPN, CDR2 SVGIG (reference sequence). CDR3 length: 13 residues. The V and J ends lost 5 bases and 3 bases respectively, with 13 bases between them. The CDR3 DNA reads TGTGCCTGGCTGCCCGGCCGGGAAGAGACCCAGTACTTC. Protein product: CAWLPGREETQYF.

The gene calls are TRBV11-3 and TRBJ2-2, with D uncertain. Germline CDR1 reads SGHNT; CDR2 reads YENEEA. The V gene lost 5 bases and the J gene lost 2 bases, with 9 bases spanning the gap. This CDR3 contains 14 residues. The CDR3 protein is CASSPRQNTGELFF. CDR3 DNA sequence: TGTGCCAGCAGCCCGCGACAAAACACCGGGGAGCTGTTTTTT.

The chain employs TRBV5-6 and TRBJ1-3; 7 bases align to TRBD1. In germline, CDR1 is SGHDT, CDR2 YYEEEE. The ends lost 2 bases at V and 4 bases at J; junction bases unmatched: 6. The CDR3 sequence is 15 residues long. CDR3 sequence (DNA): TGTGCCAGCAGCTTCGGGGCACAGGGGGGAAACACCATATATTTT. Protein: CASSFGAQGGNTIYF.

The chain uses TRBV19 and TRBJ2-7; D may be TRBD2 (6 bases). This CDR3 spans 15 amino acids. CDR1 LNHDA and CDR2 SQIVND come from the germline V gene (reference sequence). The ends were cut back, 6 bases at V and 5 bases at J, with 20 bases in the middle. The CDR3 here is CASRMRAGSRDEQYF. CDR3 DNA sequence: TGTGCCAGTAGAATGAGGGCCGGGAGCAGGGACGAGCAGTACTTC.

The chain has TRBV5-6 and TRBJ2-3; 8 bases are a match to TRBD1. J gave up 4 bases and V 2 bases, and 6 bases lay outside the gene matches. Germline V gives CDR1 SGHDT, CDR2 YYEEEE. The CDR3 is made up of 15 amino acids. The CDR3 sequence: CASSFRTGIADTQYF. Here the CDR3 DNA reads TGTGCCAGCAGCTTTAGGACAGGGATTGCAGATACGCAGTATTTT.

The CDR3 DNA is TGTGCCAGCTCTGAGCGGGAGCAGTTCTTC. This gives the protein CASSEREQFF. V and J are TRBV18 and TRBJ2-1; a weak D match, TRBD2 (5 bases). Germline loops: CDR1 KGHSH, CDR2 LQKENI. The V gene lost 6 bases and the J gene lost 10 bases, with 7 bases spanning the gap. This CDR3 has 10 residues.

The chain recombines TRBV27 with TRBJ1-2; D gene uncertain. The germline gives CDR1 MNHEY, CDR2 SMNVEV (reference sequence). The CDR3 covers 17 residues. Between the trimmed V and J ends, which lost 7 bases and 0 bases, there was a span of 21 bases. The CDR3 spells CASKRRVGREANYGYTF. CDR3 coding DNA: TGTGCCAGCAAGCGGCGTGTGGGGAGAGAAGCTAACTATGGCTACACCTTC.

The chain recombines TRBV18 with TRBJ1-5; perhaps TRBD1 as D (6 bases). V was shortened by 2 bases and J by 0 bases, with 14 bases between the two germline ends. Germline V CDR1 and CDR2: KGHSH, LQKENI. The CDR3 spans 17 residues. The CDR3 sequence is CASSPWPGDYSNQPQHF. The DNA for the CDR3 is TGTGCCAGCTCACCATGGCCAGGGGATTATAGCAATCAGCCCCAGCATTTT.

The genes are TRBV2 and TRBJ2-5; 7 nucleotides align to TRBD2. CDR1 SNHLY and CDR2 FYNNEI come from the germline V gene. The CDR3 covers 16 residues. Trimming removed 6 bases from V and 1 base from J; junction bases left unmatched: 11. The CDR3: CASRTGGSLLQETQYF. Written as DNA, the CDR3 is TGTGCCAGCAGGACCGGCGGGAGTCTGCTCCAAGAGACCCAGTACTTC.

V is TRBV2 and J is TRBJ1-1; 7 bases align to TRBD1. The CDR3 runs to 14 residues. Germline CDR1 reads SNHLY; CDR2 reads FYNNEI. With 8 bases clipped from V and 4 bases from J, the junction kept 10 bases outside the gene matches. The CDR3 loop reads CASGAEGGGTEAFF. As DNA, the CDR3 is TGTGCCAGCGGGGCGGAAGGGGGCGGCACTGAAGCTTTCTTT. Looking up the rest from reference TRBV2 and TRBJ1-1 gives the full variable domain: EPEVTQTPSHQVTQMGQEVILRCVPISNHLYFYWYRQILGQKVEFLVSFYNNEISEKSEIFDDQFSVERPDGSNFTLKIRSTKLEDSAMYFCASGAEGGGTEAFFGQGTRLTVV.

The genes are TRBV7-9 and TRBJ1-1; TRBD1 aligns across 7 bases. Germline V gene lookup returns CDR1 SEHNR and CDR2 FQNEAQ (reference sequence). After removal of 3 bases from V and 0 bases from J, the junction contained 1 base not matched to a gene. The CDR3 runs 14 residues. As DNA, the CDR3 is TGTGCCAGCAGCTTCGGACAGGTGAACACTGAAGCTTTCTTT. It is translated as CASSFGQVNTEAFF.

V gene TRBV6-5 combines with J gene TRBJ2-1; 7 bases line up with TRBD2. Trimming removed 3 bases from V and 7 bases from J; junction bases left unmatched: 9. The CDR3 is made up of 15 amino acids. Looked up from germline, CDR1 is MNHEY and CDR2 is SVGAGI. In DNA form, the CDR3 reads TGTGCCAGCAGTTATTGGGGGGGATTCGGAAATGAGCAGTTCTTC. Translation: CASSYWGGFGNEQFF.

As to this clone: Other DNA sequences of this sample code for an identical CDR3. V gene TRBV19 combines with J gene TRBJ2-7; 10 bases are shared with TRBD2. Germline lookup yields CDR1 LNHDA and CDR2 SQIVND (reference sequence). The length of the CDR3 is 14 residues. Germline trimming cut 4 bases from V and 0 bases from J; bases unmatched to any gene: 0. The CDR3 is CASSRTSGSYEQYF. In DNA form, the CDR3 reads TGTGCCAGTAGTAGGACTAGCGGCTCCTACGAGCAGTACTTC.